Below are 10 T cell receptor beta chains sequenced from a single sample in a study of T cells in Graves' hyperthyroidism and ophthalmopathy. TCR beta CDR3 regions were amplified from RNA transcripts. When the TCR CDR3 underwent first-round RT-PCR, the HTBI primer set was used. One entry per CDR3 protein, called by TCRdb with MiXCR from the multiplex PCR reads. The table records hundreds of thousands of distinct CDR3 sequences, approximately 13% of them present only once. Sequenced input: blood. These receptors were collected from a woman aged 18-35 years with Graves' hyperthyroidism.

The chain joins TRBV5-4 to TRBJ2-2; possibly TRBD2 for D (5 bases). Looked up from germline, CDR1 is SGHNT and CDR2 is YYREEE (reference sequence). The V end was cut by 5 bases, the J end by 0 bases, with 11 bases between. The CDR3 length is 15 residues. CDR3 bases: TGTGCCAGCAGTAGGGAGCCCGCGAACACCGGGGAGCTGTTTTTT. It specifies CASSREPANTGELFF.

This clonotype came up a few times. The chain has TRBV9 and TRBJ1-3; tentative D call: TRBD1 (5 bases). V lost 3 bases, J lost 0 bases, and 10 bases lay in between. In germline, CDR1 is SGDLS, CDR2 YYNGEE. The CDR3 is made up of 15 amino acids. CDR3 bases: TGTGCCAGCAGCGGAGACGGACACTCTGGAAACACCATATATTTT. It encodes CASSGDGHSGNTIYF. The variable domain in full, completed from reference TRBV9 and TRBJ1-3, reads DSGVTQTPKHLITATGQRVTLRCSPRSGDLSVYWYQQSLDQGLQFLIQYYNGEERAKGNILERFSAQQFPDLHSELNLSSLELGDSALYFCASSGDGHSGNTIYFGEGSWLTVV.

The table lists this clonotype with many counts. The chain is built from TRBV20-1 and TRBJ2-3, with D maybe TRBD2 (6 bases). Germline values: CDR1 DFQATT, CDR2 SNEGSKA (reference sequence). Trimming shortened V by 5 bases and J by 5 bases, and 14 bases separated the two germline ends. The CDR3 runs to 13 residues. The CDR3 DNA is TGCAGTGCTGTACGGGGGACGGGAGATACGCAGTATTTT. It encodes CSAVRGTGDTQYF.

This clonotype was seen at least ten times. The rearrangement joins TRBV10-3 to TRBJ1-3; TRBD1 agrees at 7 bases. Looked up from germline, CDR1 is ENHRY and CDR2 is SYGVKD. J was trimmed by 2 bases and V by 6 bases; bases with no gene match: 1. The CDR3 sequence is 13 residues long. CDR3: CAISDRAGNTIYF. The CDR3 nucleotides are TGTGCCATCAGCGACAGGGCTGGAAACACCATATATTTT.

This clonotype was detected a few times. The CDR3 sequence is CASSFTLQAVNTGELFF. The CDR3 coding sequence is TGTGCCAGCAGCTTTACGTTACAGGCGGTGAACACCGGGGAGCTGTTTTTT. J is TRBJ2-2 and V is TRBV5-4; D is possibly TRBD1 (5 bases). Germline CDR1 and CDR2: SGHNT and YYREEE (reference sequence). V lost 2 bases, J lost 1 base, and 15 bases lay in between. The CDR3 is 17 residues long.

This clonotype occurred many times. In nucleotides, the CDR3 is TGTGCCAGCAGCGCCGAGGGAGGTCTCACTGAAGCTTTCTTT. Its protein is CASSAEGGLTEAFF. The rearrangement joins TRBV28 to TRBJ1-1; D remains unclear. This CDR3 region has 14 residues. Germline V CDR1 and CDR2: MDHEN, SYDVKM. Trimming stripped 6 bases from V and 4 bases from J, with 15 bases between.

This clonotype was detected many times. The chain has TRBV4-2 and TRBJ1-2; no reliable D call. The CDR3 contains 14 residues. V was shortened by 0 bases and J by 3 bases, with 8 bases between the two germline ends. The germline V gene has CDR1 LGHNA and CDR2 YNFKEQ. The CDR3, as DNA: TGTGCCAGCAGCCAAGATCTGCATGACTATGGCTACACCTTC. This encodes CASSQDLHDYGYTF.

This clonotype was seen ten or more times. This chain uses TRBV19 with TRBJ2-5, with TRBD2 as a possible D gene (6 bases). Germline-derived CDR1 and CDR2 are LNHDA and SQIVND (reference sequence). The germline V and J ends were trimmed by 10 bases and 2 bases, with 14 bases remaining between them. There are 13 residues in the CDR3. The CDR3 sequence: CATSRDFQETQYF. CDR3 in DNA: TGTGCCACCTCCAGGGACTTTCAAGAGACCCAGTACTTC.

There are many counts of this clonotype. The chain uses TRBV20-1 and TRBJ2-5; TRBD1 agrees at 11 bases. V shed 7 bases and J 4 bases; nucleotides not matched to a gene: 14. The CDR3 extends over 16 amino acids. The germline V gene encodes CDR1 DFQATT and CDR2 SNEGSKA (reference sequence). The CDR3 DNA follows: TGCAGTGTAGGGGGACAGGGGGATTGGGTGGGAGAGACCCAGTACTTC. Encoded protein: CSVGGQGDWVGETQYF.

This clonotype turned up a few times. The gene calls are TRBV4-2 and TRBJ2-2, with a weak D call TRBD2 (5 bases). The ends were cut back, 0 bases at V and 2 bases at J, with 10 bases in the middle. Looked up from germline, CDR1 is LGHNA and CDR2 is YNFKEQ. The CDR3 is 16 residues long. The CDR3 reads CASSQETPSNTGELFF. In nucleotides, the CDR3 is TGTGCCAGCAGCCAAGAAACCCCTAGCAACACCGGGGAGCTGTTTTTT.